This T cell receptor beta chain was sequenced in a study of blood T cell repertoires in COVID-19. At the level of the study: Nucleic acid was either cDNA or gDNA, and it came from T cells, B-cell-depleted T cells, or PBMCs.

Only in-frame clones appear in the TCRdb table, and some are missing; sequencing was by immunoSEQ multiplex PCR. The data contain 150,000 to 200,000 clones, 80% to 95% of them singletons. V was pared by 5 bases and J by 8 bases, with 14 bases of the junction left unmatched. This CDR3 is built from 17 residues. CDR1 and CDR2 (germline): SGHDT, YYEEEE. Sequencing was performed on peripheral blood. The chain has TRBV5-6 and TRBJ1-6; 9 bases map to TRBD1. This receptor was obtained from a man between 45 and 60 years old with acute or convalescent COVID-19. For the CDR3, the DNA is TGTGCCAGCAGTGCGCGAAGGACAGGGGTTTACGATTCACCCCTCCACTTT. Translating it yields CASSARRTGVYDSPLHF.